Listed here are 27 T cell receptor beta chains from one sample, sequenced in a study of cytomegalovirus exposure and HLA in healthy donors. 60 Vbeta and 13 Jbeta primers were used in PCR. Method: immunoSEQ multiplex PCR; TCRdb's copy keeps in-frame clones and lacks some. This sample has some 170,000 clones, with roughly 87% found just once. Input material: PBMCs. Every receptor here comes from a girl between 10 and 17 years old in good health and CMV-seropositive.

This clone occurred a few times. CDR3 coding DNA: TGCGCCAGCAGCTTCCGGACTAGCGGAGGGGCGGAGTTCTTC. This encodes CASSFRTSGGAEFF. The rearrangement uses TRBV5-1 and TRBJ2-1; the match to TRBD2 covers 10 bases. The CDR3 spans 14 residues. Germline V gene lookup returns CDR1 SGHRS and CDR2 YFSETQ. J gave up 14 bases and V 2 bases, and 10 bases lay outside the gene matches. The complete variable domain, with remaining parts taken from reference TRBV5-1 and TRBJ2-1, reads KAGVTQTPRYLIKTRGQQVTLSCSPISGHRSVSWYQQTPGQGLQFLFEYFSETQRNKGNFPGRFSGRQFSNSRSEMNVSTLELGDSALYLCASSFRTSGGAEFFGPGTRLTVL.

On this clone itself: At one end the junction does not follow the germline gene, possibly because of a read error. The chain uses TRBV28 and TRBJ1-2; weak D call: TRBD1 (5 bases). This CDR3 has 17 amino acids. Germline loops: CDR1 MDHEN, CDR2 SYDVKM. CDR3 nucleotides: TGTGCCAGCAGTTCCGAGGGGACTCCCCTAGCTAACTATGGCCACACCTTC. Translated, it gives CASSSEGTPLANYGHTF.

There are a few counts of this clone. The rearrangement joins TRBV28 to TRBJ2-7; D is perhaps TRBD2 (6 bases). The CDR3 length is 16 residues. The V and J ends lost 2 bases and 0 bases respectively, with 14 bases between them. Germline V lookup: CDR1 MDHEN, CDR2 SYDVKM. The CDR3 coding sequence is TGTGCCAGCAGTTTAGGCGCGTTAGCGGTCTCCTACGAGCAGTACTTC. Its translation is CASSLGALAVSYEQYF.

The gene calls are TRBV23-1 and TRBJ2-7; a possible D gene is TRBD2 (5 bases). TRBV23-1 qualifies as an ORF whose function is uncertain. Trimming stripped 2 bases from V and 5 bases from J, with 13 bases between. The CDR3 is 14 amino acids. The CDR3 coding sequence is TGCGCCAGCAGTCAAGCGGGTACTTACCACGAGCAGTACTTC. Translation: CASSQAGTYHEQYF.

V usage is TRBV25-1 and J usage is TRBJ2-7; the match to TRBD2 covers 8 bases. Germline CDR1 reads MGHDK; CDR2 reads SYGVNS. Trimming at V came to 3 bases and at J to 6 bases, leaving 1 base not matched to a gene. This CDR3 spans 12 amino acids. The CDR3 DNA follows: TGTGCCAGCAGTGACGGACTAGCCGAGCAGTACTTC. This sequence encodes CASSDGLAEQYF.

This clone was observed once. The chain carries TRBV10-3 and TRBJ2-2; 14 nucleotides agree with TRBD2. There are 18 residues in the CDR3. CDR1 and CDR2 (germline): ENHRY, SYGVKD. The ends lost 2 bases at V and 6 bases at J; junction bases unmatched: 8. CDR3 sequence reads: CAISEPGGLAGAPGELFF. The CDR3 DNA reads TGTGCCATCAGTGAGCCAGGGGGACTAGCGGGGGCCCCCGGGGAGCTGTTTTTT.

This clone appeared once. J is TRBJ2-7 and V is TRBV27, with 8 nucleotides matching TRBD1. V trimming: 6 bases; J trimming: 5 bases; junction bases outside the gene matches: 6. The CDR3 has 13 amino acids. CDR1 and CDR2 (germline): MNHEY, SMNVEV (reference sequence). The chain's CDR3 is CASRTTGADEQYF. The CDR3 DNA sequence: TGTGCCAGCAGAACGACAGGGGCCGACGAGCAGTACTTC.

This sequence joins TRBV6-5 and TRBJ1-1; 8 bases map to TRBD1. Trimming took 1 base from V and 5 from J; bases not matched to a gene: 3. The CDR3 has 14 amino acids. CDR1 is MNHEY and CDR2 is SVGAGI in the germline V gene. DNA for the CDR3: TGTGCCAGCAGTTACTTAACAGGGGGGACTGAAGCTTTCTTT. This gives the protein CASSYLTGGTEAFF.

This clone was detected only once. The chain couples TRBV10-3 to TRBJ1-5, with 9 bases lining up with TRBD1. Trimming at V came to 6 bases and at J to 0 bases, leaving 15 bases not matched to a gene. The CDR3 sequence is 19 residues long. The germline V gene encodes CDR1 ENHRY and CDR2 SYGVKD. For the CDR3, the DNA is TGTGCCATCAGCTCGGACAGGGGTATGGACCTATATAGCAATCAGCCCCAGCATTTT. The encoded protein is CAISSDRGMDLYSNQPQHF.

V gene TRBV5-1 combines with J gene TRBJ2-7, with 9 bases lining up with TRBD1. The V segment lost 9 bases and the J segment 4 bases; nucleotides outside the gene matches: 11. This CDR3 comprises 14 residues. In germline, CDR1 is SGHRS, CDR2 YFSETQ. The CDR3 protein is CATRPGQGNYEQYF. Written as DNA, the CDR3 is TGCGCCACCAGACCGGGACAGGGTAATTACGAGCAGTACTTC. The whole variable domain, filled in from reference TRBV5-1 and TRBJ2-7, reads KAGVTQTPRYLIKTRGQQVTLSCSPISGHRSVSWYQQTPGQGLQFLFEYFSETQRNKGNFPGRFSGRQFSNSRSEMNVSTLELGDSALYLCATRPGQGNYEQYFGPGTRLTVT.

The CDR3 coding sequence is TGTGCCAGCAGCGTGACAGGGGGCACTGAAGCTTTCTTT. Amino acid sequence: CASSVTGGTEAFF. V gene TRBV25-1 combines with J gene TRBJ1-1; 9 bases match TRBD1. The germline CDR1 and CDR2 sequences are MGHDK and SYGVNS. CDR3 length: 13 amino acids. The V gene end was trimmed by 6 bases and the J gene end by 4 bases; junction bases not matched to a gene: 3.

The genes are TRBV15 and TRBJ2-5; TRBD2 matches at 8 bases. The V segment lost 0 bases and the J segment 3 bases; nucleotides outside the gene matches: 9. Germline V gene data show CDR1 as LNHNV and CDR2 as YYDKDF (reference sequence). The CDR3 sequence is 17 residues long. The CDR3 spells CATSREIGGLGEETQYF. The CDR3, as DNA: TGTGCCACCAGCAGAGAGATAGGGGGACTAGGCGAAGAGACCCAGTACTTC.

This chain connects TRBV7-3 to TRBJ1-1; perhaps TRBD1 as D (5 bases). Trimming left V 6 bases short and J 4 bases short, with 12 bases between. This CDR3 has 13 amino acids. Germline V gene lookup returns CDR1 SGHTA and CDR2 FQGTGA. The CDR3, as DNA: TGTGCCAGCAGTCGTCAGGGAAGCACTGAAGCTTTCTTT. This gives the protein CASSRQGSTEAFF.

CDR3 region: CASSPDGGATNEKLFF. In DNA form, the CDR3 reads TGCGCCAGCAGCCCGGACGGGGGGGCAACTAATGAAAAACTGTTTTTT. The J gene is TRBJ1-4, the V gene TRBV5-1, with D tentatively TRBD1 (5 bases). The CDR3 sequence is 16 residues long. The V end was cut by 4 bases, the J end by 0 bases, with 13 bases between. Germline V CDR1 and CDR2: SGHRS, YFSETQ.

The rearrangement joins TRBV14 to TRBJ2-6; the D is unclear. The germline V and J ends were trimmed by 3 bases and 3 bases, with 9 bases remaining between them. The germline CDR1 and CDR2 sequences are SGHDN and FVKESK. The CDR3 runs 15 residues. As DNA, the CDR3 is TGTGCCAGCAGCCATCGAGGCGGTGGGGCCAACGTCCTGACTTTC. Its translation: CASSHRGGGANVLTF.

The chain uses TRBV4-1 and TRBJ1-2, with 8 nucleotides matching TRBD1. This CDR3 is built from 15 residues. Trimming removed 6 bases from V and 0 bases from J; junction bases left unmatched: 6. The germline V gene encodes CDR1 MGHRA and CDR2 YSYEKL. CDR3 loop: CASRIRQGTNYGYTF. Written as DNA, the CDR3 is TGCGCCAGCAGAATAAGACAGGGGACTAACTATGGCTACACCTTC.

Only a few counts were recorded for this clone. The V call is TRBV5-6, the J call TRBJ2-1; 10 bases match TRBD1. Germline V gene sequence: CDR1 SGHDT, CDR2 YYEEEE. V gave up 3 bases and J gave up 6 bases; unmatched junction bases: 18. This CDR3 contains 19 residues. The CDR3, as DNA: TGTGCCAGCAGCTGGCCCCGGACAGGGGGACAAAAGGGGGTCAATGAGCAGTTCTTC. It codes for CASSWPRTGGQKGVNEQFF.

This rearrangement joins TRBV11-2 to TRBJ2-1; weak D call: TRBD2 (6 bases). Germline V gene lookup returns CDR1 SGHAT and CDR2 FQNNGV. V shed 1 base and J shed 5 bases, with 9 bases lying between them. The CDR3 extends over 14 amino acids. CDR3 in amino acids: CASSLVGGNNEQFF. DNA for the CDR3: TGTGCCAGCAGCTTAGTAGGAGGGAACAATGAGCAGTTCTTC.

This chain joins TRBV7-2 and TRBJ2-5, with 13 nucleotides matching TRBD2. This CDR3 has 15 amino acids. In germline, CDR1 is SGHTA, CDR2 FQGNSA. V shed 5 bases and J 7 bases; nucleotides not matched to a gene: 7. CDR3 in amino acids: CASSTTSGGDGTQYF. CDR3 coding DNA: TGTGCCAGCAGCACCACTAGCGGGGGGGACGGGACCCAGTACTTC.

The J gene is TRBJ1-2, the V gene TRBV15, with no clear D. V was pared by 1 base and J by 3 bases, with 12 bases between. Looked up from germline, CDR1 is LNHNV and CDR2 is YYDKDF (reference sequence). CDR3 size: 15 residues. CDR3 region: CATSRASAGDYGYTF. CDR3 nucleotide sequence: TGTGCCACCAGCAGAGCTTCAGCGGGAGACTATGGCTACACCTTC.

V and J are TRBV19 and TRBJ1-1; the match to TRBD1 covers 8 bases. With V trimmed by 5 bases and J by 0 bases, 11 bases remained unmatched. Germline CDR1 reads LNHDA; CDR2 reads SQIVND (reference sequence). This CDR3 region has 17 residues. The CDR3 here is CASSLRTGRRVNTEAFF. In DNA, the CDR3 is TGTGCCAGTAGTCTACGGACAGGGCGAAGGGTGAACACTGAAGCTTTCTTT. Combining the CDR3 with reference TRBV19 and TRBJ1-1 gives the whole variable domain DGGITQSPKYLFRKEGQNVTLSCEQNLNHDAMYWYRQDPGQGLRLIYYSQIVNDFQKGDIAEGYSVSREKKESFPLTVTSAQKNPTAFYLCASSLRTGRRVNTEAFFGQGTRLTVV.

The chain recombines TRBV2 with TRBJ1-2, with D tentatively TRBD1 (5 bases). Germline values: CDR1 SNHLY, CDR2 FYNNEI. The CDR3 consists of 14 residues. The V and J ends lost 3 bases and 3 bases respectively, with 11 bases between them. CDR3 nucleotide sequence: TGTGCCAGCAGTGATCAGGGATCAGACTATGGCTACACCTTC. Translation: CASSDQGSDYGYTF.

V gene TRBV2 combines with J gene TRBJ1-5, with 10 bases lining up with TRBD1. CDR3 length: 16 amino acids. After removal of 3 bases from V and 7 bases from J, the junction contained 9 bases not matched to a gene. The V gene's germline CDR1 is SNHLY and CDR2 FYNNEI. The CDR3, as DNA: TGTGCCAGCAGTGACCCGGGACAGGGGCAAGAACAGCCCCAGCATTTT. Its translation is CASSDPGQGQEQPQHF.

The J gene is TRBJ2-7, the V gene TRBV20-1; 9 bases are shared with TRBD1. Germline loops: CDR1 DFQATT, CDR2 SNEGSKA (reference sequence). This CDR3 has 11 residues. CDR3 sequence (DNA): TGCAGGATCACAGGGGGCGACGAGCAGTACTTC. Translation gives CRITGGDEQYF.

This clone was picked up a small number of times. The chain carries TRBV5-1 and TRBJ1-2; D gene ambiguous. CDR1 and CDR2 from the germline V gene are SGHRS and YFSETQ. V dropped 3 bases and J dropped 0 bases, with 9 bases sitting between them. The CDR3 has 14 amino acids. CDR3 protein: CASSSQPANYGYTF. The CDR3 DNA reads as TGCGCCAGCAGCTCTCAACCAGCTAACTATGGCTACACCTTC.

This clone occurred once. This chain uses TRBV6-1 with TRBJ1-2; no clear D gene. Germline values: CDR1 MNHNS, CDR2 SASEGT. V was clipped by 2 bases and J by 7 bases, with 14 bases between them. The CDR3 runs 14 residues. The CDR3 spells CASSEPYRAGGYTF. Written as DNA, the CDR3 is TGTGCCAGCAGTGAACCATATAGGGCGGGTGGCTACACCTTC.

The V call is TRBV5-4, the J call TRBJ2-3; D is uncertain. Germline CDR1 SGHNT, CDR2 YYREEE (reference sequence). This CDR3 is built from 12 residues. Deletions cut 1 base from V and 6 bases from J, with 6 bases between. CDR3 loop: CASSLFPDTQYF. CDR3 in DNA: TGTGCCAGCAGCTTGTTCCCGGATACGCAGTATTTT. Based on the CDR3 plus reference TRBV5-4 and TRBJ2-3, the full variable domain is ETGVTQSPTHLIKTRGQQVTLRCSSQSGHNTVSWYQQALGQGPQFIFQYYREEENGRGNFPPRFSGLQFPNYSSELNVNALELDDSALYLCASSLFPDTQYFGPGTRLTVL.